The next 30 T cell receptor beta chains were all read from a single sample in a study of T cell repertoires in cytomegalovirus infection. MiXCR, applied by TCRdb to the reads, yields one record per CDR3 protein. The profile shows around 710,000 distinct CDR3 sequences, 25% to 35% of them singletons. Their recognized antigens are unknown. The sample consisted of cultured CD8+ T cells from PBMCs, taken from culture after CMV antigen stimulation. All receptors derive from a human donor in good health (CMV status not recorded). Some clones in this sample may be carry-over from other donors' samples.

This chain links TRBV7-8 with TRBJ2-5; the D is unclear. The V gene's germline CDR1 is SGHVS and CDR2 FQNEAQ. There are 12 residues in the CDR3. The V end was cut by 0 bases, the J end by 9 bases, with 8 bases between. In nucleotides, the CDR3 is TGTGCCAGCAGCTTAGCGGATAGGGCCCAGTACTTC. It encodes CASSLADRAQYF.

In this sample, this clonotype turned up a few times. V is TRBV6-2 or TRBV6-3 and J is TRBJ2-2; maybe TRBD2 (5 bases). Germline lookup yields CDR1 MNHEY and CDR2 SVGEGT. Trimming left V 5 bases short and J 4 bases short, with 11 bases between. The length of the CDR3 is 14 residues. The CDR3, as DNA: TGTGCCAGCAGTGCCCTAGAGGGCACCGGGGAGCTGTTTTTT. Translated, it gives CASSALEGTGELFF.

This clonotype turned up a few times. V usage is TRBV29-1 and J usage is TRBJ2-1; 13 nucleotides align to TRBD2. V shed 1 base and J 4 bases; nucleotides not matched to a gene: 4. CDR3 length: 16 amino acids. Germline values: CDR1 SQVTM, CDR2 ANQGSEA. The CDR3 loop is CSVEGLAGGFYNEQFF. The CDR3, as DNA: TGCAGCGTTGAAGGACTAGCGGGGGGCTTTTACAATGAGCAGTTCTTC.

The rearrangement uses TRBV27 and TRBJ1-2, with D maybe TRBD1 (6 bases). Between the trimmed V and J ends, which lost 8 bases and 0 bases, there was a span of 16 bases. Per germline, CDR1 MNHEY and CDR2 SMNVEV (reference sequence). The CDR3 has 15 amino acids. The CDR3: CASGDRDTPNYGYTF. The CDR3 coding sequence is TGTGCCAGCGGTGACCGGGACACCCCTAACTATGGCTACACCTTC.

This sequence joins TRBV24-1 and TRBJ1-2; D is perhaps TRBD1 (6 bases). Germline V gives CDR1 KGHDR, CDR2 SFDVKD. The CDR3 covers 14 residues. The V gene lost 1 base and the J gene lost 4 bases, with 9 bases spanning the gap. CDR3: CATSDLSRGYGYTF. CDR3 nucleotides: TGTGCCACCAGTGATTTATCCAGGGGCTATGGCTACACCTTC.

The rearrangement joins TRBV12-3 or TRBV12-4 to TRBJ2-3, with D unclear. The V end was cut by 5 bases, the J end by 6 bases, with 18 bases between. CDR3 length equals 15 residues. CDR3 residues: CASSLPPLGFDTQYF. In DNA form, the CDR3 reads TGTGCCAGCAGTCTCCCCCCCCTGGGGTTCGATACGCAGTATTTT.

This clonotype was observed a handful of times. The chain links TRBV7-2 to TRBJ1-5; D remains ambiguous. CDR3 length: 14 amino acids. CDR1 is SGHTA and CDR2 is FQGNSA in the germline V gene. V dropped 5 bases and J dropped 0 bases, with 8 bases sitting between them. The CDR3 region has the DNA TGTGCCAGCAGCGATTGGAATAGCAATCAGCCCCAGCATTTT. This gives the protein CASSDWNSNQPQHF. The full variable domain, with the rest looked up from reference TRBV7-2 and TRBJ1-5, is GAGVSQSPSNKVTEKGKDVELRCDPISGHTALYWYRQSLGQGLEFLIYFQGNSAPDKSGLPSDRFSAERTGGSVSTLTIQRTQQEDSAVYLCASSDWNSNQPQHFGDGTRLSIL.

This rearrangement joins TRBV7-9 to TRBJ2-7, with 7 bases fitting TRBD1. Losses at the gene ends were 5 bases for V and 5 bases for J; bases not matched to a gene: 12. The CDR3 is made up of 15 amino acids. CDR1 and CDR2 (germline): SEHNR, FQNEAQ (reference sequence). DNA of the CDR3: TGTGCCAGCAGCCCCATGGATAACGACAGGGACGAGCAGTACTTC. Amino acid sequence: CASSPMDNDRDEQYF.

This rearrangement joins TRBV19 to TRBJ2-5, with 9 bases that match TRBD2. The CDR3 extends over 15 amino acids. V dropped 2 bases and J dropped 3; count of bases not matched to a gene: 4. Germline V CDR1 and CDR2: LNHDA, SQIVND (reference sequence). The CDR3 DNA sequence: TGTGCCAGTAGTATACAACTAGCGGGTAAAGAGACCCAGTACTTC. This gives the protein CASSIQLAGKETQYF. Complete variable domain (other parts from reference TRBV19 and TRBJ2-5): DGGITQSPKYLFRKEGQNVTLSCEQNLNHDAMYWYRQDPGQGLRLIYYSQIVNDFQKGDIAEGYSVSREKKESFPLTVTSAQKNPTAFYLCASSIQLAGKETQYFGPGTRLLVL.

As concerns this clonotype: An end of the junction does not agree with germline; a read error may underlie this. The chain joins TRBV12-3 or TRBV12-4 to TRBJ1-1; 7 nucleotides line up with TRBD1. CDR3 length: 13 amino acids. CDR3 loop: CAGSRGTVTEAFF. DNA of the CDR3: TGTGCCGGCAGTCGCGGGACAGTCACTGAAGCTTTCTTT.

CDR3 in amino acids: CASSQDRGDGSPLHF. DNA of the CDR3: TGCGCCAGCAGCCAAGATCGAGGGGATGGTTCACCCCTCCACTTT. The chain is built from TRBV4-3 and TRBJ1-6; D is perhaps TRBD1 (5 bases). Trimming stripped 0 bases from V and 9 bases from J, with 12 bases between. The germline gives CDR1 LGHNA, CDR2 YSLEER. The CDR3 has 15 residues.

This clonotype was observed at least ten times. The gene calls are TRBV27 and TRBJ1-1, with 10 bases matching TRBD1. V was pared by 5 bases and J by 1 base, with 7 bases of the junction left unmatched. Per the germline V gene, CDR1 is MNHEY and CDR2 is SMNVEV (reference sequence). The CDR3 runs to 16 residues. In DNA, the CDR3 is TGTGCCAGCAGTCCTAGACAGGGGGCTGGGAACACTGAAGCTTTCTTT. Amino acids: CASSPRQGAGNTEAFF.

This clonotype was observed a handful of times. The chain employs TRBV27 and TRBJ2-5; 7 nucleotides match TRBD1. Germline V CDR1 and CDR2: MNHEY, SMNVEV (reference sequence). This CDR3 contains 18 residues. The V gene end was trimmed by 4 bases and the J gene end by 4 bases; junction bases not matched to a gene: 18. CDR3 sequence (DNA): TGTGCCAGCAGTTCAAGAGGGGGCAGGTCTATCCCCCCAGAGACCCAGTACTTC. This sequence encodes CASSSRGGRSIPPETQYF.

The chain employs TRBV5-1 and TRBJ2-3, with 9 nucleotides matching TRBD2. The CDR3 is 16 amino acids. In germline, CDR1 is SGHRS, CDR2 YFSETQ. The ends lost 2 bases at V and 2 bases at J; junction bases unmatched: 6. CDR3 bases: TGCGCCAGCAGCTTTAGCAGCGGGGGGAACACAGATACGCAGTATTTT. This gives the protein CASSFSSGGNTDTQYF.

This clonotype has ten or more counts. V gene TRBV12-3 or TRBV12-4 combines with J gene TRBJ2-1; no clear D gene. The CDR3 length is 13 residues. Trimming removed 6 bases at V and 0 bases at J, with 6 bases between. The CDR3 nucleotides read TGTGCCAGCAGCCCTACCTCCTACAATGAGCAGTTCTTC. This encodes CASSPTSYNEQFF.

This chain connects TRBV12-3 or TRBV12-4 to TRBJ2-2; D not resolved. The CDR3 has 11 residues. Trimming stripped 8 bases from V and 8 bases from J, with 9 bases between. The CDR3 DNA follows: TGTGCCAGCGTGAATAGGGGGGAGCTGTTTTTT. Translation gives CASVNRGELFF.

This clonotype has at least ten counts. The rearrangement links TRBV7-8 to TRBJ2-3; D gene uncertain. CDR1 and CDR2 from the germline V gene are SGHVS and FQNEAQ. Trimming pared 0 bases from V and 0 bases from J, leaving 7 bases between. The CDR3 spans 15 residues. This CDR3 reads CASSLAAESTDTQYF. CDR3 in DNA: TGTGCCAGCAGCTTAGCGGCGGAGAGCACAGATACGCAGTATTTT. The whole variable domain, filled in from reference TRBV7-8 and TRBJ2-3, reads GAGVSQSPRYKVAKRGQDVALRCDPISGHVSLFWYQQALGQGPEFLTYFQNEAQLDKSGLPSDRFFAERPEGSVSTLKIQRTQQEDSAVYLCASSLAAESTDTQYFGPGTRLTVL.

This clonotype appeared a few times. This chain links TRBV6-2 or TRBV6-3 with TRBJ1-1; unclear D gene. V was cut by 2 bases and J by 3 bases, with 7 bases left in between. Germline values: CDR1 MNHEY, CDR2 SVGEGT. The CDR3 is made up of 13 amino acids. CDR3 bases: TGTGCCAGCAGTTACGATTGGTACACTGAAGCTTTCTTT. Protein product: CASSYDWYTEAFF.

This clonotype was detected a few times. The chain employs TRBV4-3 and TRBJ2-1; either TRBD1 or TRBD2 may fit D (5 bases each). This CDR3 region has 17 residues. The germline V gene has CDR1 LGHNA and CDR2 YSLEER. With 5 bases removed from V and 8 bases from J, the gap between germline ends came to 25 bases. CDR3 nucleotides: TGCGCCAGCAGCGTACTTCCGGGACGGTATCTCCTCGATGAGCAGTTCTTC. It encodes CASSVLPGRYLLDEQFF.

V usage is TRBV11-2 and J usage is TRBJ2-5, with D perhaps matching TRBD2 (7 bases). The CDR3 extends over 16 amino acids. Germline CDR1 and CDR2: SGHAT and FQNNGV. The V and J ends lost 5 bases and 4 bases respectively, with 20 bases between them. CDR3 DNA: TGTGCCAGCAGCGCCGCTGGGGGGGGGCGCAGAGAGACCCAGTACTTC. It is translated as CASSAAGGGRRETQYF. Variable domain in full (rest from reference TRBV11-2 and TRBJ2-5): EAGVAQSPRYKIIEKRQSVAFWCNPISGHATLYWYQQILGQGPKLLIQFQNNGVVDDSQLPKDRFSAERLKGVDSTLKIQPAKLEDSAVYLCASSAAGGGRRETQYFGPGTRLLVL.

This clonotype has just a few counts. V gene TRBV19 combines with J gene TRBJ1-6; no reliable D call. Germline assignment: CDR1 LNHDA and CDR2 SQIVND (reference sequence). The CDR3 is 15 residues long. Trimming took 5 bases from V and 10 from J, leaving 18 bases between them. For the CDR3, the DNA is TGTGCCAGTAGTGAAGACGAACACACAATCTCACCCCTCCACTTT. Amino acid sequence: CASSEDEHTISPLHF. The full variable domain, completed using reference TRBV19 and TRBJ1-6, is DGGITQSPKYLFRKEGQNVTLSCEQNLNHDAMYWYRQDPGQGLRLIYYSQIVNDFQKGDIAEGYSVSREKKESFPLTVTSAQKNPTAFYLCASSEDEHTISPLHFGNGTRLTVT.

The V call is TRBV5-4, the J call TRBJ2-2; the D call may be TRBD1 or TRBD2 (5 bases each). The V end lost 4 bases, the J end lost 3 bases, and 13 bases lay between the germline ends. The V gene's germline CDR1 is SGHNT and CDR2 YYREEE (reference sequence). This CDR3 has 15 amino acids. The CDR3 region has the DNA TGTGCCAGCAGCACCCGGGACGGACACACCGGGGAGCTGTTTTTT. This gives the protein CASSTRDGHTGELFF.

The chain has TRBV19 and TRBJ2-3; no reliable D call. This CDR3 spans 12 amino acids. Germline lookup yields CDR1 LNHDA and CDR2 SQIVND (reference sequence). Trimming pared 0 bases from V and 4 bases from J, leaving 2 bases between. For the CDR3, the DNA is TGTGCCAGTAGTATAGATCCAGATACGCAGTATTTT. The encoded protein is CASSIDPDTQYF.

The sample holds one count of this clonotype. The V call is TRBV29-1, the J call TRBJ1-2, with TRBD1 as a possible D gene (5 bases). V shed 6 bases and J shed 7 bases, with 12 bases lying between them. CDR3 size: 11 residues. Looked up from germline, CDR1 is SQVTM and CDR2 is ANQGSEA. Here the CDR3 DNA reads TGCAGCGTACGTGAAGGGGCTGGCTACACCTTC. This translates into CSVREGAGYTF.

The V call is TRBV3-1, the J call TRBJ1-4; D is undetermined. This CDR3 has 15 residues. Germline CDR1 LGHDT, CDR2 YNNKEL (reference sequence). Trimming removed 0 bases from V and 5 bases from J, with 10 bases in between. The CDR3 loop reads CASSQDQVRNEKLFF. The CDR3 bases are TGTGCCAGCAGCCAAGATCAGGTGCGAAATGAAAAACTGTTTTTT.

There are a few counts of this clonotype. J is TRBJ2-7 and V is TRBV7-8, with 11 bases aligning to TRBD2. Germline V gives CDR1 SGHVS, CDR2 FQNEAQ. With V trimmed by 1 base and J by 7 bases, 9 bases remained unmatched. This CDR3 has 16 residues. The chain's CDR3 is CASSLEILAGAWEQYV. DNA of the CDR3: TGTGCCAGCAGCTTAGAGATACTAGCGGGGGCGTGGGAGCAGTACGTC.

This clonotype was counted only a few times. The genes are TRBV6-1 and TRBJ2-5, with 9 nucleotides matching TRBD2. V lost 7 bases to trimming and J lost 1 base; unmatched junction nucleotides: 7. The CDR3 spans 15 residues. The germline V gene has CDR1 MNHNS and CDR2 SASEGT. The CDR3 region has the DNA TGTGCCAGCAAGACGATAGCGGGGGCCCAAGAGACCCAGTACTTC. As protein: CASKTIAGAQETQYF.

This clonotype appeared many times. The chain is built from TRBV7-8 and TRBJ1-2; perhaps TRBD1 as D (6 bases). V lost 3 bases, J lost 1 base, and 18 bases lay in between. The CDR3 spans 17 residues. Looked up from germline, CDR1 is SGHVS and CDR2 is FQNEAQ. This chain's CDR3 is CASSFSSGGPFNYGYTF. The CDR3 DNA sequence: TGTGCCAGCAGCTTCTCTAGCGGGGGGCCTTTTAACTATGGCTACACCTTC.

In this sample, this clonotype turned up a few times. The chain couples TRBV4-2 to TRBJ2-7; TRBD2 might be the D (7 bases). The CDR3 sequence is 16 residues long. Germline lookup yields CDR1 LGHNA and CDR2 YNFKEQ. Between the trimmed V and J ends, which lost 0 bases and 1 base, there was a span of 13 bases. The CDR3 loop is CASSQEGGGASYEQYF. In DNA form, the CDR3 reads TGTGCCAGCAGCCAAGAGGGCGGGGGCGCATCCTACGAGCAGTACTTC.

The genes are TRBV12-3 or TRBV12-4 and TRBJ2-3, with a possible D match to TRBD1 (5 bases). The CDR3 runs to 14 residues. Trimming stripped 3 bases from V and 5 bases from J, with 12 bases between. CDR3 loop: CASSFAGMEDTQYF. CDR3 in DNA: TGTGCCAGCAGTTTCGCAGGGATGGAAGATACGCAGTATTTT.